Following are 10 T cell receptor beta chains from one sample sequenced in a study of T-cell memory formation after mild COVID-19. TCRdb processed the 5' RACE reads anew with MiXCR; each CDR3 protein has one entry. This sample carries tens of thousands of distinct CDR3 sequences, about 15% of them seen once, and the ten largest clones take under 45%. Input material: PBMCs or a T cell subset sorted from them (not recorded which). These receptors were obtained from a man younger than 35 who had mild COVID-19 (a few samples of this study predate the infection). Cell type and time point are not known.

This clonotype was observed at least ten times. The rearrangement uses TRBV27 and TRBJ1-1; weak D call: TRBD1 (6 bases). Germline-derived CDR1 and CDR2 are MNHEY and SMNVEV (reference sequence). The ends were cut back, 2 bases at V and 5 bases at J, with 12 bases in the middle. The CDR3 is made up of 14 amino acids. CDR3 in amino acids: CASSLQGRGTEAFF. CDR3 DNA sequence: TGTGCCAGCAGTTTACAGGGGAGAGGGACTGAAGCTTTCTTT.

This clonotype was found a few times. V is TRBV6-5 and J is TRBJ2-1; D gene unclear. The germline V gene encodes CDR1 MNHEY and CDR2 SVGAGI. The CDR3 has 13 residues. Between the trimmed V and J ends, which lost 5 bases and 10 bases, there was a span of 15 bases. For the CDR3, the DNA is TGTGCCAGCAGTGTATCGGTCCCGAGGGAGCAGTTCTTC. Translation gives CASSVSVPREQFF.

The chain joins TRBV6-2 or TRBV6-3 to TRBJ2-1; D tentatively reads TRBD1 or TRBD2 (5 bases each). This CDR3 has 14 residues. Trimming took off 6 bases at V and 7 bases at J, with 16 bases between the two ends. Germline CDR1 MNHEY, CDR2 SVGEGT. The CDR3, as DNA: TGTGCCAGCAGAACCGGGACGGACAAGAATGAGCAGTTCTTC. Amino acids: CASRTGTDKNEQFF.

This chain links TRBV12-3 or TRBV12-4 with TRBJ2-7; D perhaps matches TRBD1 (6 bases). CDR3 length: 16 amino acids. Trimming took 0 bases from V and 3 from J, leaving 15 bases between them. CDR3 protein: CASSLARRGSNYEQYF. Written as DNA, the CDR3 is TGTGCCAGCAGTTTAGCCCGCAGGGGAAGCAACTACGAGCAGTACTTC.

This clonotype was seen a handful of times. The chain is built from TRBV4-3 and TRBJ2-1, with TRBD1 matching 8 bases. The V gene end was trimmed by 1 base and the J gene end by 8 bases; junction bases not matched to a gene: 7. Germline CDR1 reads LGHNA; CDR2 reads YSLEER. The CDR3 is made up of 15 amino acids. The CDR3 coding sequence is TGCGCCAGCAGCCAAGGACAGGGGCCGCGGGATGAGCAGTTCTTC. Amino acids: CASSQGQGPRDEQFF.

The genes are TRBV20-1 and TRBJ2-5; possibly TRBD1 or TRBD2 for D (5 bases each). Deletions cut 1 base from V and 4 bases from J, with 19 bases between. From germline, CDR1 is DFQATT and CDR2 SNEGSKA (reference sequence). The CDR3 runs 16 residues. In DNA, the CDR3 is TGCAGTGCTAGAGTCCGGGACCACCCCTCCCCAGAGACCCAGTACTTC. This codes for CSARVRDHPSPETQYF.

The chain has TRBV12-3 or TRBV12-4 and TRBJ2-5; 10 bases agree with TRBD2. The CDR3 loop spans 17 amino acids. J gave up 4 bases and V 4 bases, and 12 bases lay outside the gene matches. In DNA, the CDR3 is TGTGCCAGCAGTTCTCCAACCGGACTAGCGGCAGGAGAGACCCAGTACTTC. It encodes CASSSPTGLAAGETQYF.

This CDR3 reads CSARDLDYEQYF. The CDR3 DNA is TGCAGTGCTAGAGATTTAGATTACGAGCAGTACTTC. J is TRBJ2-7 and V is TRBV20-1; D ambiguous. Per germline, CDR1 DFQATT and CDR2 SNEGSKA (reference sequence). The CDR3 extends over 12 amino acids. Trimming took off 0 bases at V and 4 bases at J, with 7 bases between the two ends.

The table lists this clonotype with many counts. This chain links TRBV10-3 with TRBJ1-5, with D unresolved. V was pared by 0 bases and J by 4 bases, with 10 bases between. Looked up from germline, CDR1 is ENHRY and CDR2 is SYGVKD. CDR3 length: 15 residues. The CDR3 nucleotides read TGTGCCATCAGTGAGTCGACGATGGGAAATCAGCCCCAGCATTTT. It codes for CAISESTMGNQPQHF.

The chain employs TRBV20-1 and TRBJ1-1; a possible D gene is TRBD1 (5 bases). The CDR3 loop spans 19 amino acids. The V and J ends lost 5 bases and 1 base respectively, with 29 bases between them. In germline, CDR1 is DFQATT, CDR2 SNEGSKA (reference sequence). The CDR3 DNA reads TGCAGTGCTCAAGGGGAGGGAATGGCACGTCTCCTTTCGAACACTGAAGCTTTCTTT. It translates to CSAQGEGMARLLSNTEAFF.